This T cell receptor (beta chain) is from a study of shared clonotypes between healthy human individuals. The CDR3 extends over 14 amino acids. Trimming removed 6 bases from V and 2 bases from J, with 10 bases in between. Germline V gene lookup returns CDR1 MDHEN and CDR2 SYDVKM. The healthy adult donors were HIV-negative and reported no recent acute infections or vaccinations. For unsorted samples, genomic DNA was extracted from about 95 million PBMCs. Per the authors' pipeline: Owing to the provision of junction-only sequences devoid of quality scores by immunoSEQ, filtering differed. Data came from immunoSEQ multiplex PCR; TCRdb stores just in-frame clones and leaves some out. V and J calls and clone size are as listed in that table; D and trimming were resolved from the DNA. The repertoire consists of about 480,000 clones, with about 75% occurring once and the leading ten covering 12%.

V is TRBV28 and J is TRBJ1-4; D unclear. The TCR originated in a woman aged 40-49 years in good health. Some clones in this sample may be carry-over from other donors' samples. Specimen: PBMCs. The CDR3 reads CASRSAGTNEKLFF. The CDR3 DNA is TGTGCCAGCAGGTCTGCCGGGACTAATGAAAAACTGTTTTTT.